This T cell receptor (beta chain) was captured by sequencing in a study of blood T cell repertoires in COVID-19. Study overall: Samples came from the United States, Italy and Spain, spanning acute and convalescent COVID-19. T cells, B-cell-depleted T cells, or PBMCs supplied cDNA or gDNA.

This CDR3 contains 13 residues. Losses at the gene ends were 4 bases for V and 3 bases for J; bases not matched to a gene: 3. Germline-derived CDR1 and CDR2 are SGHRS and YFSETQ. Under the authors' procedure: Quantification of nucleated cells was approximated via reference gene primer amplification. Repertoires were generated with immunoSEQ multiplex PCR, while TCRdb's copy carries only in-frame clones and drops some. V, J and clone size were drawn from that table, and D and trimming were deduced from the DNA. The sample contains 40,000 to 45,000 clones, roughly 85% of which appear only once. The specimen was peripheral blood. The origin of this receptor is a man aged 55 to 69 with active COVID-19. The chain uses TRBV5-1 and TRBJ2-7; 8 bases line up with TRBD1. CDR3: CASSPDRGYEQYF. The CDR3 coding sequence is TGCGCCAGCAGCCCCGACAGGGGCTACGAGCAGTACTTC.